This T cell receptor (beta chain) is drawn from a study of TIL therapy for anti-PD-1-resistant metastatic lung cancer. Time point meaning: pre-treatment sample, taken before nivolumab and TIL therapy. Most excised metastases sampled were pleural nodules or supraclavicular lymph nodes. The libraries were made with immunoSEQ v3. Data came from immunoSEQ multiplex PCR; TCRdb stores just in-frame clones and leaves some out. The profile covers 50,000 to 60,000 clones, with around 64% appearing a single time and less than 6.5% taken by the ten largest. The sample here was tumor tissue, taken at baseline. The receptor's source is a person aged 25 to 80 with non-small cell lung cancer.

The CDR3 region is CASNDRGSGEQYF. The DNA of the CDR3 is TGTGCCAGCAACGACAGGGGATCGGGCGAGCAGTACTTC. The chain recombines TRBV5-6 with TRBJ2-7; 8 bases are shared with TRBD1. The V and J ends lost 6 bases and 6 bases, in that order; junction bases with no gene match: 8. This CDR3 has 13 residues. Germline loops: CDR1 SGHDT, CDR2 YYEEEE.